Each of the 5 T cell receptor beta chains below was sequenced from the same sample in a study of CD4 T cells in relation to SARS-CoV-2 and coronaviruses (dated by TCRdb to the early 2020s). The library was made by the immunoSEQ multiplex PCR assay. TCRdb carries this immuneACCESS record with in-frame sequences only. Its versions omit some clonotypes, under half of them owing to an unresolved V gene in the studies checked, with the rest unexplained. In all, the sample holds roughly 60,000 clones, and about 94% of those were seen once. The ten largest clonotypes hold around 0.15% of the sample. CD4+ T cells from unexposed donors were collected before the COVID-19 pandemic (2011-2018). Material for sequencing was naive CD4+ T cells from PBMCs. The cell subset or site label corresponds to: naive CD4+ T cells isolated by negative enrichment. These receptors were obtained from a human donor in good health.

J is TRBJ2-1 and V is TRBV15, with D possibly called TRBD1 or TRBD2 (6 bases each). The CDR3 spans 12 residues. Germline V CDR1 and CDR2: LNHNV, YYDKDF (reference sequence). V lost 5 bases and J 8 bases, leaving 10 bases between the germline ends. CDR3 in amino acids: CATSWGADEQFF. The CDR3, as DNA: TGTGCCACCAGCTGGGGGGCCGATGAGCAGTTCTTC. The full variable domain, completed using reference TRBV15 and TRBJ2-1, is DAMVIQNPRYQVTQFGKPVTLSCSQTLNHNVMYWYQQKSSQAPKLLFHYYDKDFNNEADTPDNFQSRRPNTSFCFLDIRSPGLGDTAMYLCATSWGADEQFFGPGTRLTVL.

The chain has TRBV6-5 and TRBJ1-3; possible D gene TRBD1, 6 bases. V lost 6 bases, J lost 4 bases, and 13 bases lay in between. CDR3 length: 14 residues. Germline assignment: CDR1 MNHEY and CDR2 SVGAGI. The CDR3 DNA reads TGTGCCAGCAGGTCCCGGGACACAGGAAACACCATATATTTT. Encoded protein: CASRSRDTGNTIYF.

In nucleotides, the CDR3 is TGTGCCAGCAGTTATCATGGGGCGGGAGAGCAGTACTTC. Encoded protein: CASSYHGAGEQYF. V and J are TRBV12-3 or TRBV12-4 and TRBJ2-7; D perhaps matches TRBD2 (6 bases). The CDR3 runs to 13 residues. V lost 4 bases and J lost 7, with 14 bases in between.

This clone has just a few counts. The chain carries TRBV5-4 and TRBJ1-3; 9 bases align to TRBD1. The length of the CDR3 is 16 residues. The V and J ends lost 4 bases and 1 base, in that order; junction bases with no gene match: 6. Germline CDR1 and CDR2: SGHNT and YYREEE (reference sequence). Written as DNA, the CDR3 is TGTGCCAGCAGCACCGGGACAGGGAGTTCTGGAAACACCATATATTTT. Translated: CASSTGTGSSGNTIYF.

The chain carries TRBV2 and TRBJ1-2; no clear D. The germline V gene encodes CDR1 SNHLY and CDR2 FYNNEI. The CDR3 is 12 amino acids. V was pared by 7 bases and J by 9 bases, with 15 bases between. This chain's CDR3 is CASTRQEKSYTF. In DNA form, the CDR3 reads TGTGCCAGCACTCGGCAGGAGAAGAGCTACACCTTC.